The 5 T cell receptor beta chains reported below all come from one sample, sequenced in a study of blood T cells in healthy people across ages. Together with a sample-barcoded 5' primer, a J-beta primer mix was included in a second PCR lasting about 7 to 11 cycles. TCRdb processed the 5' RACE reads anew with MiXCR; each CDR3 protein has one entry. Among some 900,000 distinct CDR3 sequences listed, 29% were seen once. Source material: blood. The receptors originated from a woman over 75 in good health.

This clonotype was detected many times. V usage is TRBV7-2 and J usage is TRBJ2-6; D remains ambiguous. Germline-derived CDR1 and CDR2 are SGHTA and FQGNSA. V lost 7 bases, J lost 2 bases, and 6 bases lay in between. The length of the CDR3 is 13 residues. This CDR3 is CASTWTGANVLTF. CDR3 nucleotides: TGTGCCAGCACTTGGACTGGGGCCAACGTCCTGACTTTC.

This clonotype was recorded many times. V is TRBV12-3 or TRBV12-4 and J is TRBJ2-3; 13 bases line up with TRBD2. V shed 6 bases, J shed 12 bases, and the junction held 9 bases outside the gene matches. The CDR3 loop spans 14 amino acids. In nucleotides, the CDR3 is TGTGCCAGCAGACCCGGACTAGCGGGGGTTTTACAGTATTTT. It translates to CASRPGLAGVLQYF.

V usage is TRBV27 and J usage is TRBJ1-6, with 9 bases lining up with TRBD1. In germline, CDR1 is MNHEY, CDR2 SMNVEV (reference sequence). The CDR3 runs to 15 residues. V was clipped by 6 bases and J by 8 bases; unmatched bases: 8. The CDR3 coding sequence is TGTGCCAGCAGGTGGGGACAGGGTAATTATTCACCCCTCCACTTT. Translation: CASRWGQGNYSPLHF.

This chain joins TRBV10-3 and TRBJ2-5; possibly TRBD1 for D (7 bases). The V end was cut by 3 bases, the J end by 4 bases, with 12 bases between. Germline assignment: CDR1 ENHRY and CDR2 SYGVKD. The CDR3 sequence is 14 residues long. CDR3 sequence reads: CAISDRQGGETQYF. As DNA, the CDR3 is TGTGCCATCAGTGACCGACAGGGAGGAGAGACCCAGTACTTC.

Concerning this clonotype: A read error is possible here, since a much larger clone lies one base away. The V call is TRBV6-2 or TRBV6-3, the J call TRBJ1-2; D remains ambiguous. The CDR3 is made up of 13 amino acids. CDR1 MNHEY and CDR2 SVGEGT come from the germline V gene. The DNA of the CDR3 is TGTGCCACACAGCCCGGCGGATTTTTTGGCTGCACCTTC. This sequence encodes CATQPGGFFGCTF.